This T cell receptor (beta chain) was documented in a study of blood T cell repertoires in COVID-19. Overall study: PBMCs, B-cell-depleted T cells, or T cells were the source of the cDNA or gDNA that made up the material.

Original methodology: Reference gene primer amplification gave nucleated cell count estimates. The repertoire was sequenced with immunoSEQ multiplex PCR; TCRdb's copy has only in-frame clones and lacks some. D and trimming were read from the DNA, whereas the V and J calls and clone size are those reported in that table. The sample includes about 67,000 clones, less than 90% seen only once; the top ten take less than 5.5%. The CDR3 is 15 residues long. With 4 bases removed from V and 2 bases from J, the gap between germline ends came to 12 bases. Per the germline V gene, CDR1 is KGHDR and CDR2 is SFDVKD.

The chain employs TRBV24-1 and TRBJ2-3, with D maybe TRBD2 (5 bases). Input material: peripheral blood. This TCR came from a man over 45 with active COVID-19. The CDR3 DNA is TGTGCCACCAGTGACTGGACTGTGAACACAGATACGCAGTATTTT. Encoded protein: CATSDWTVNTDTQYF.